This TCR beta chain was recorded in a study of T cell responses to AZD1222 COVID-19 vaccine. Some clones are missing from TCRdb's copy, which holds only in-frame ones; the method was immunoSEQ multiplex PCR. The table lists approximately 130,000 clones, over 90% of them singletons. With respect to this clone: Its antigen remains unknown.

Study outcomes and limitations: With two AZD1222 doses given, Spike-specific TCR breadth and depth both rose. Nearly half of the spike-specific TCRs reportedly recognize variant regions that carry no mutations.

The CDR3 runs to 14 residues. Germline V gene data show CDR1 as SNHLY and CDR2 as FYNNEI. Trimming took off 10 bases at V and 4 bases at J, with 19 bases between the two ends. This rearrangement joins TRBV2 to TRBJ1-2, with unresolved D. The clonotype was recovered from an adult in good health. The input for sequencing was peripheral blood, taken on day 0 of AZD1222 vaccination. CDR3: CAKNLLHVGYGYTF. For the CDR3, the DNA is TGTGCCAAAAATCTTTTACATGTCGGCTATGGCTACACCTTC.